This TCR beta chain was recovered during a study of CD8+ T cells in alopecia areata. Following extraction, RNA underwent reverse transcription to cDNA, which served as the sequencing template. Assay: immunoSEQ multiplex PCR; the TCRdb copy retains only in-frame clones and omits some. The data hold around 190,000 clones, with more than 55% observed a single time. Germline V gene data show CDR1 as SQVTM and CDR2 as ANQGSEA. The CDR3 has 13 residues. V lost 2 bases, J lost 10 bases, and 17 bases lay in between. This clone was seen a handful of times. Described treatment: oral pan-JAK inhibitor, 5-10 mg twice daily.

The source was CD4+ T cells sorted from blood, collected at week 4, from a patient treated with tofacitinib. The V call is TRBV29-1, the J call TRBJ2-5; maybe TRBD2 (5 bases). The sequence came from a human donor with alopecia areata. The CDR3 sequence is CSVENKEGGNQYF. In DNA, the CDR3 is TGCAGCGTTGAAAACAAGGAAGGAGGTAACCAGTACTTC.